This record covers a single TCR beta chain. Its target is not known. The data were taken from a study of Ad26.COV2.S vaccination and SARS-CoV-2 variants. Measured with immunoSEQ multiplex PCR; TCRdb has only the in-frame clones, and not every one. This table holds 410,000 or so clones, over 80% found once. The CDR3 spans 13 residues. Trimming at V came to 5 bases and at J to 12 bases, leaving 5 bases not matched to a gene. The germline V gene encodes CDR1 SNHLY and CDR2 FYNNEI. General study findings and limits: Participants given vaccine showed non-spike TCR breadth similar to that of placebo recipients.

Indicated treatment: 15 to 20 received Ad26.COV2.S at low or high dose, single or two shots; several received placebo; per-sample allocation not given. Sampling occurred on day 63 after the first vaccine or placebo injection. This receptor was taken from a person between 18 and 65 years old who received the Ad26.COV2.S COVID-19 vaccine or a placebo. Material: peripheral blood, obtained in a trial of Ad26.COV2.S vaccine versus placebo. The chain has TRBV2 and TRBJ2-1; 12 bases line up with TRBD2. Here the CDR3 reads CASSRTSGVLQFF. The CDR3 DNA reads as TGTGCCAGCAGTCGGACTAGCGGGGTGTTGCAGTTCTTC.